This is a list of T cell receptor beta chains from one sample in a study of vaccination and CD4 T cells after COVID-19. TCRdb analysed the PCR reads with MiXCR anew, one entry per CDR3 protein. The profile shows about 21,000 distinct CDR3 sequences, 70% of them singletons. These receptors are not linked to any known antigen. Sample: CD4+ T cells from blood, cultured in vitro. Receptor source: a human donor who had recovered from COVID-19. Each CDR3 is given without its conserved first and last residue. Not all rows give a size; the values are once, few, many and, for expanded clones, a class.

>TRBV28|TRBJ2-1|-
ASSPAPGLGLRNEQF
>TRBV6-2/TRBV6-3|TRBJ1-1|few
ASSLQGSNTEAF
>TRBV15|TRBJ2-1|-
ATTSRRNNEQF
>TRBV7-2|TRBJ1-5|-
ASSLVGTVNQPQH
>TRBV7-6|TRBJ1-1|-
ASSLGHQNTEAF
>TRBV12-3/TRBV12-4|TRBJ1-4|-
ASSLGRQGGKLF
>TRBV27|TRBJ2-7|-
ASRTPLTYEQY
>TRBV6-2/TRBV6-3|TRBJ1-2|once
ASSYQGDYYGYT
>TRBV7-8|TRBJ2-7|-
ASIQTGYGEQY
>TRBV7-2|TRBJ1-5|-
ASSVDWGQPQH
>TRBV7-2|TRBJ1-5|few
ASSPRGVQMNQPQH
>TRBV28|TRBJ1-1|once
ASRYRAGNTEAF
>TRBV24-1|TRBJ2-3|-
ATSDSLLAGNGDTQY
>TRBV20-1|TRBJ2-5|-
SARPGGRTQY
>TRBV7-9|TRBJ1-6|-
ASSFHFRGRHSPLH
>TRBV27|TRBJ2-3|-
ASRRSTDTQY
>TRBV28|TRBJ1-5|-
ASSSFRPQLNSNQPQH
>TRBV20-1|TRBJ1-4|medium-sized
SGSPGQGTRGEKLF
>TRBV15|TRBJ1-1|few
ATSDTEAF
>TRBV30|TRBJ2-7|-
AWSVGQGHYEQY
>TRBV20-1|TRBJ2-3|-
SALGDLYDPDTQY
>TRBV18|TRBJ1-1|once
ASSPRPGQGASTEAF
>TRBV30|TRBJ1-2|once
AWSNTGGFPANYGYT
>TRBV27|TRBJ2-5|-
ASSVQGPRGTQY
>TRBV24-1|TRBJ1-1|-
ATSDWGKGEAF
>TRBV10-1|TRBJ2-1|-
ASSPAGGHNEQF
>TRBV28|TRBJ2-2|-
ASSTRQINTGELF
>TRBV7-6|TRBJ1-3|-
ASSTPSTDGNTIY
>TRBV5-6|TRBJ2-7|-
ASSLDLSGPTEQY
>TRBV20-1|TRBJ2-7|few
SAIWVGGTYEQY
>TRBV24-1|TRBJ2-5|-
ATGIGGEETQY
>TRBV7-2|TRBJ1-6|-
ASSLAVGTTSSYNSPLH